A single T cell receptor (beta chain) is shown here with its context. Within the library, unique molecular identifiers were attached to each individual cDNA molecule. TCRdb processed the RACE reads anew with MiXCR; each CDR3 protein has one entry. This table has 85,000 to 100,000 distinct CDR3 sequences, roughly 10% appearing once. The time point is: pre-sensitization, week 0. Treatment of the sample: therapeutic diphenylcyclopropenone sensitization with weekly scalp DPC. The V gene's germline CDR1 is SGHRS and CDR2 YFSETQ. V lost 5 bases and J lost 4, with 18 bases in between. CDR3 length: 15 residues. This sample is drawn from a study of human T cells and chemical hapten exposure.

The input for sequencing was whole blood, taken in connection with sensitization to the hapten diphenylcyclopropenone (DPC). This receptor was identified in a woman aged 60-75 years with alopecia areata. Some clones in this sample may be carry-over from other donors' samples. The J gene is TRBJ1-1, the V gene TRBV5-1; D may be TRBD1 (6 bases). Written as DNA, the CDR3 is TGCGCCAGCAGGCCTTTTGCTGGGGGCACCACTGAAGCTTTCTTT. It codes for CASRPFAGGTTEAFF.